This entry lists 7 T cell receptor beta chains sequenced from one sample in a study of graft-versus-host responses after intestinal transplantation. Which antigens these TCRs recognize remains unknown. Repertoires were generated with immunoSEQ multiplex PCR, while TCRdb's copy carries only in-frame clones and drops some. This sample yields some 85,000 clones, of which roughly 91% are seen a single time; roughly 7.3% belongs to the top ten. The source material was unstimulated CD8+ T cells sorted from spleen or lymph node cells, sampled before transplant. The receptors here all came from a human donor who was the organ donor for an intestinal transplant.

CDR3 region: CASRFSGSYEQYF. The CDR3 DNA follows: TGTGCCAGCAGATTCTCCGGGAGCTACGAGCAGTACTTC. The chain carries TRBV28 and TRBJ2-7, with D perhaps matching TRBD2 (6 bases). The V and J ends lost 6 bases and 3 bases respectively, with 12 bases between them. The germline gives CDR1 MDHEN, CDR2 SYDVKM. The CDR3 extends over 13 amino acids.

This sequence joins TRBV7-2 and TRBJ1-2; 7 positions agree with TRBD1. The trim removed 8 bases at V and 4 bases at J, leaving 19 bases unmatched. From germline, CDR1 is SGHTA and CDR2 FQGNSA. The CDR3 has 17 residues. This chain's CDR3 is CASGPGTAPKRAYGYTF. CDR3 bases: TGTGCCAGCGGCCCAGGGACAGCTCCAAAACGGGCCTATGGCTACACCTTC.

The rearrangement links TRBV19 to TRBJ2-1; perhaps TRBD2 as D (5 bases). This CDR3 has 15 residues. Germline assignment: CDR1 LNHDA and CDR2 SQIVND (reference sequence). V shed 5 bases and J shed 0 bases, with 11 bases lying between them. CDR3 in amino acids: CASSSDYSSYNEQFF. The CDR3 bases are TGTGCCAGTAGTTCCGACTATAGCTCCTACAATGAGCAGTTCTTC.

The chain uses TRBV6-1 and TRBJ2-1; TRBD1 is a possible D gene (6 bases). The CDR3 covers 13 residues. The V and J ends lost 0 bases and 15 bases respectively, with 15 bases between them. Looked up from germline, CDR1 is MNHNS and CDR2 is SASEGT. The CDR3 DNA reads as TGTGCCAGCAGTGAAGCGCCGGGACATATCTGGTTCTTC. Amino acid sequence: CASSEAPGHIWFF.

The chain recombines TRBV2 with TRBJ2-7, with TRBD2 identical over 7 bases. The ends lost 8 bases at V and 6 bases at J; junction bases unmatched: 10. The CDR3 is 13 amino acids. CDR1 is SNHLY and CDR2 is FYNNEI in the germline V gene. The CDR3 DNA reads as TGTGCCAGCGATCAGGAGGGGAGGGTCGAGCAGTACTTC. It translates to CASDQEGRVEQYF. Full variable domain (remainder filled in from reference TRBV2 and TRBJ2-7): EPEVTQTPSHQVTQMGQEVILRCVPISNHLYFYWYRQILGQKVEFLVSFYNNEISEKSEIFDDQFSVERPDGSNFTLKIRSTKLEDSAMYFCASDQEGRVEQYFGPGTRLTVT.

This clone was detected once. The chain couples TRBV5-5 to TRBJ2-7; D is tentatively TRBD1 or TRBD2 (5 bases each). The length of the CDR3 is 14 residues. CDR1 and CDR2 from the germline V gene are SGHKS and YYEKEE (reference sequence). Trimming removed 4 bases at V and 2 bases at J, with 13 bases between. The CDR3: CASSHLRGPYEQYF. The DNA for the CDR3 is TGTGCCAGCAGCCATTTGAGGGGACCCTACGAGCAGTACTTC.

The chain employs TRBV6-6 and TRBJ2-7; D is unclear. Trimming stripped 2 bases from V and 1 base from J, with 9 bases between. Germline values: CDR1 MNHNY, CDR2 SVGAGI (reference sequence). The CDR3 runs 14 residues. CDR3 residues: CASSYAGESYEQYF. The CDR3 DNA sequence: TGTGCCAGCAGTTACGCAGGAGAGTCCTACGAGCAGTACTTC.